This T cell receptor beta chain came from a study of T cell clonotyping in hematopoietic cell transplantation. Study-wide context: Cytoreduction preceded collection of pretransplant recipient samples. Study-level results: CD4 and CD8 repertoire contributions could not be separated without sorting.

This clone has a handful of counts. Its antigen remains unknown. Sample time point: recipient sample about 28 days before transplant, after cytoreduction. With 8 bases clipped from V and 4 bases from J, the junction kept 4 bases outside the gene matches. The CDR3 spans 12 residues. Germline CDR1 is ENHRY and CDR2 is SYGVKD. TCRdb's copy holds only in-frame clones and misses some; the assay was immunoSEQ multiplex PCR. Of about 47,000 clones listed, around 83% are singletons. The source was peripheral blood mononuclear cells, collected before stem cell transplant. The sequence derives from a man aged 60-69 years with myelodysplastic syndrome. Some clones in this sample may be carry-over from other donors' samples. V is TRBV10-3 and J is TRBJ2-5; TRBD2 matches 7 bases. Here the CDR3 DNA reads TGTGCCATCTCCAGGGAGGGAGAGACCCAGTACTTC. It codes for CAISREGETQYF.